The subject of this entry is one TCR beta chain. Antigen specificity is unknown. This sample is drawn from a study of radiotherapy plus CTLA-4 blockade in lung cancer. CDR3 length: 14 residues. Trimming pared 1 base from V and 5 bases from J, leaving 9 bases between. The germline gives CDR1 SGHRS, CDR2 YFSETQ. General observations from the study: Per reports, early blood T cell clone dynamics, plus interferon-beta, forecast response most strongly. In blood, TCR clones derived from the tumor expanded after radiotherapy plus ipilimumab.

Using immunoSEQ multiplex PCR, the repertoire was profiled, and TCRdb retains in-frame clones only, with some absent. Of approximately 50,000 clones detected, 86% appear once; the ten largest clones hold roughly 17%. This receptor was identified in a human donor with non-small cell lung cancer that progressed on radiotherapy plus ipilimumab. Some clones in this sample may be carry-over from other donors' samples. The source material was peripheral blood, sampled from a patient treated with radiotherapy plus ipilimumab. The V call is TRBV5-1, the J call TRBJ2-2; TRBD1 might be the D (6 bases). The CDR3 sequence is CASSLTGLTGELFF. The CDR3 DNA reads TGCGCCAGCAGCTTGACAGGGTTAACCGGGGAGCTGTTTTTT.